These T cell receptor beta chains were read from a single sample in a study of CD8 T cells in ankylosing spondylitis. Each CDR3 protein gets one entry after TCRdb re-called the 5' RACE reads with MiXCR. The sample shows 330,000 or so distinct CDR3 sequences, 7% to 9% of them seen only once. Material: blood, either unsorted or a sorted T cell fraction (not recorded which). Receptor source: a male donor with ankylosing spondylitis. Both conserved end residues are part of each CDR3. Each record gives: J gene, V gene, CDR3 protein.

>TRBJ2-5|TRBV5-1
CASSFEPSDGETQYF
>TRBJ2-2|TRBV29-1
CSVWVQGTGELFF
>TRBJ2-6|TRBV14
CASSAQPGGTGANVLTF
>TRBJ1-3|TRBV28
CASSWGGGSSGNTIYF
>TRBJ2-1|TRBV15
CATSRLQGFSYNEQFF
>TRBJ2-7|TRBV6-6
CATAQGHEQYF
>TRBJ2-1|TRBV6-6
CASSLSGIHEQFF
>TRBJ1-1|TRBV12-3/TRBV12-4
CASSPGTGTAFF
>TRBJ1-2|TRBV4-1
CASSQGRAANYGYTF
>TRBJ2-7|TRBV19
CASSISQDYEQYF
>TRBJ2-5|TRBV3-1
CASSQDRGPGREETQYF
>TRBJ2-3|TRBV5-6
CASSLGPTSTDTQYF
>TRBJ1-1|TRBV19
CASTNRDTEAFF
>TRBJ2-5|TRBV29-1
CSVATALGQETQYF
>TRBJ1-1|TRBV16
CASSQDNPNTEAFF
>TRBJ2-7|TRBV5-1
CASSLRTSGSNTPYEQYF
>TRBJ2-2|TRBV7-2
CASSRDSGSLTGELFF
>TRBJ2-7|TRBV27
CASSLLGREGTGEQYF
>TRBJ2-2|TRBV20-1
CSARPWGSQGGELFF
>TRBJ2-1|TRBV25-1
CASRRAGGPQFF
>TRBJ1-6|TRBV28
CASNRLPNSPLHF
>TRBJ2-5|TRBV4-2
CASSPAPEETQYF
>TRBJ1-5|TRBV7-9
CASSPRDNDPSQPQHF
>TRBJ2-7|TRBV30
CAWSVSREMPHRHF
>TRBJ2-7|TRBV5-6
CASSSQASYEQYF
>TRBJ1-1|TRBV29-1
CSVEEGQGITEAFF
>TRBJ2-5|TRBV27
CASSFSLLAGSRTQYF
>TRBJ2-2|TRBV7-8
CASSLDGTAGDRNTGELFF
>TRBJ2-7|TRBV25-1
CASALAGVTYEQYF
>TRBJ2-1|TRBV6-5
CASSYSAGPPYNEQFF
>TRBJ2-1|TRBV20-1
CSASRGVVAYNEQFF
>TRBJ1-5|TRBV5-1
CASSLTGGNQPQHF
>TRBJ2-2|TRBV11-3
CASSRIAANTGELFF
>TRBJ2-2|TRBV24-1
CATSDRAGLAGAHHGELFF
>TRBJ2-5|TRBV5-1
CASSRSEARQETQYF
>TRBJ1-1|TRBV7-9
CASSFLPGTNTEAFF
>TRBJ2-5|TRBV7-9
CASSPGLAGRARETQYF
>TRBJ1-1|TRBV4-1
CASSYSVGGGAEAFF
>TRBJ2-2|TRBV9
CASSGSTGNTGELFF
>TRBJ2-3|TRBV12-3/TRBV12-4
CASRSRMSDTDTQYF
>TRBJ2-1|TRBV20-1
CSARGRAYNEQFF
>TRBJ2-2|TRBV11-1
CASSLGHAGEPFF
>TRBJ2-2|TRBV4-2
CASSQESIVPGELFF
>TRBJ2-3|TRBV6-2/TRBV6-3
CASSSASGRRGTQYF